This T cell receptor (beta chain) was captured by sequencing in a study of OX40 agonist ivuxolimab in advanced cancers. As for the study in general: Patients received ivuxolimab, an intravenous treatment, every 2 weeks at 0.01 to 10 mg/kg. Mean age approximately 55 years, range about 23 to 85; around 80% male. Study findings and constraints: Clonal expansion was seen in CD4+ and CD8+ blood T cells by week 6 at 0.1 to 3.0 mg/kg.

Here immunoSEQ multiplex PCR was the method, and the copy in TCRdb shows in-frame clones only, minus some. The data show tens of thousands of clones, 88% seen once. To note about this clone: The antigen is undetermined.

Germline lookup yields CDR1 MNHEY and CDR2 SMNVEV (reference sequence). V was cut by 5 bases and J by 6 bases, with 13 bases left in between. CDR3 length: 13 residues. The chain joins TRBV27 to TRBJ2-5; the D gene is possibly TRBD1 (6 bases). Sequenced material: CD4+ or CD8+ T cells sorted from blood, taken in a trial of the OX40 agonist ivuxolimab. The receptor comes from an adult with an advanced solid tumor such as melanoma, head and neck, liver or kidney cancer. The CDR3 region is CASSPAGTKTQYF. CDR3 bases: TGTGCCAGCAGTCCTGCCGGGACAAAGACCCAGTACTTC.